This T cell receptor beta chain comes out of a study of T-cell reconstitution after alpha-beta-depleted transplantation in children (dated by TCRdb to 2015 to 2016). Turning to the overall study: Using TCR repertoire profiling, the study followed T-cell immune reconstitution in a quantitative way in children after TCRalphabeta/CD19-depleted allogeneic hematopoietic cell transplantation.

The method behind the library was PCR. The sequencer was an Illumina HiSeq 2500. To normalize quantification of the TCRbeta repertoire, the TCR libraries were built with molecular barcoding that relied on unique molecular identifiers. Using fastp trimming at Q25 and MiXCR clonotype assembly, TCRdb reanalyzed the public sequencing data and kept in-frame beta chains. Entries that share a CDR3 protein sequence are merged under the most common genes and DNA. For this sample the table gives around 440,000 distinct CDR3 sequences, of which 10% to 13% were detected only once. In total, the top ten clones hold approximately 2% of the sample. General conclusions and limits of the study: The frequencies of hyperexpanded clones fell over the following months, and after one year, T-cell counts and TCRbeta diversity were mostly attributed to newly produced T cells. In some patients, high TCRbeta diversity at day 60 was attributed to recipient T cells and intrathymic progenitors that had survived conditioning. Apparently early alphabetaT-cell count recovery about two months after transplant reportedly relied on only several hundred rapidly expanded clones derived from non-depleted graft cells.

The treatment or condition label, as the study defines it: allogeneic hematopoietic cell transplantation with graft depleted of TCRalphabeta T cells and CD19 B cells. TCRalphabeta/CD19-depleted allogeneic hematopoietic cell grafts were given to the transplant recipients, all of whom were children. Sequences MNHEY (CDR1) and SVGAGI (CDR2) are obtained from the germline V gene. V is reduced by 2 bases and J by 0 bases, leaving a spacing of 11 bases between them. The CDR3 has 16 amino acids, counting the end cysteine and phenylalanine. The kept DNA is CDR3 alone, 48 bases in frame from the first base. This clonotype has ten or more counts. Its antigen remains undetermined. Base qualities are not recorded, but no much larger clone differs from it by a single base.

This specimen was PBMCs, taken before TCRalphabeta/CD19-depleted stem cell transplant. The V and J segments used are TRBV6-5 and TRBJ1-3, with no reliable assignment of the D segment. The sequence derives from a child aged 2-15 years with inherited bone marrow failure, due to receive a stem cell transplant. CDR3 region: CASSYQATSSGNTIYF. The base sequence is TGTGCCAGCAGTTACCAGGCAACAAGCTCTGGAAACACCATATATTTT.